The next 17 T cell receptor beta chains were all read from a single sample in a study of T cells in tuberculosis. Using immunoSEQ multiplex PCR, the repertoire was profiled, and TCRdb retains in-frame clones only, with some absent. The sample consists of 40,000 to 45,000 clones, 90% to 95% of them appearing once. The sample comprised PBMCs. These receptors were taken from a donor between 10 and 35 years old with latent tuberculosis or without tuberculosis infection.

The V and J genes are TRBV10-3 and TRBJ1-4, with 10 bases aligning to TRBD1. The CDR3 has 16 residues. CDR1 is ENHRY, CDR2 SYGVKD, per germline. V shed 6 bases and J 8 bases; nucleotides not matched to a gene: 12. CDR3: CAIRTDRGSLREKLFF. CDR3 in DNA: TGTGCCATCAGAACGGACAGGGGGAGCCTTCGGGAAAAACTGTTTTTT.

The chain combines TRBV7-9 with TRBJ2-3; TRBD1 is a possible D gene (6 bases). CDR3 size: 13 residues. Germline-derived CDR1 and CDR2 are SEHNR and FQNEAQ (reference sequence). With 4 bases removed from V and 4 bases from J, the gap between germline ends came to 9 bases. CDR3 DNA sequence: TGTGCCAGCAGCTCCAGGGGCCCAGATACGCAGTATTTT. Its protein product is CASSSRGPDTQYF.

The chain uses TRBV7-3 and TRBJ1-2, with no clear D. The CDR3 covers 12 residues. Germline V gives CDR1 SGHTA, CDR2 FQGTGA. The V end lost 2 bases, the J end lost 4 bases, and 5 bases lay between the germline ends. As DNA, the CDR3 is TGTGCCAGCAGCTTAGGGAGCTATGGCTACACCTTC. This sequence encodes CASSLGSYGYTF.

CDR3 residues: CASSPPGQGGGYTF. The CDR3 DNA sequence: TGCGCCAGCAGCCCTCCGGGACAGGGTGGAGGCTACACCTTC. The J gene is TRBJ1-2, the V gene TRBV5-1, with 9 positions matching TRBD1. V gave up 4 bases and J gave up 8 bases; unmatched junction bases: 9. The CDR3 consists of 14 residues. Germline V CDR1 and CDR2: SGHRS, YFSETQ. Filled out from reference TRBV5-1 and TRBJ1-2, the complete variable domain reads KAGVTQTPRYLIKTRGQQVTLSCSPISGHRSVSWYQQTPGQGLQFLFEYFSETQRNKGNFPGRFSGRQFSNSRSEMNVSTLELGDSALYLCASSPPGQGGGYTFGSGTRLTVV.

V gene TRBV2 combines with J gene TRBJ2-2; D is perhaps TRBD1 (5 bases). Germline V gene lookup returns CDR1 SNHLY and CDR2 FYNNEI. V was clipped by 3 bases and J by 7 bases, with 21 bases between them. This CDR3 is built from 17 residues. This chain's CDR3 is CASSELKGTGFFGELFF. The CDR3 DNA reads TGTGCCAGCAGTGAGTTGAAGGGAACAGGTTTTTTCGGGGAGCTGTTTTTT.

The chain recombines TRBV9 with TRBJ1-3, with unresolved D. CDR3 length equals 15 residues. Per germline, CDR1 SGDLS and CDR2 YYNGEE. V was shortened by 5 bases and J by 9 bases, with 21 bases between the two germline ends. The CDR3: CASRQDVSDSSTIYF. CDR3 DNA sequence: TGTGCCAGCAGACAAGATGTGTCGGACTCCTCCACCATATATTTT.

The chain has TRBV11-1 and TRBJ2-3; 8 nucleotides match TRBD2. The germline V gene encodes CDR1 SGHAT and CDR2 FQDESV (reference sequence). The junction had 8 bases not matched to a gene; V was cut back by 5 bases and J by 4 bases. The CDR3 consists of 15 residues. The CDR3 spells CASSPGGAGADTQYF. The CDR3 coding sequence is TGTGCCAGCAGCCCGGGGGGGGCAGGGGCAGATACGCAGTATTTT.

The chain uses TRBV2 and TRBJ1-2; the D is unclear. Looked up from germline, CDR1 is SNHLY and CDR2 is FYNNEI. The CDR3 spans 11 residues. The V gene lost 9 bases and the J gene lost 5 bases, with 10 bases spanning the gap. CDR3: CARAYGYGYTF. DNA for the CDR3: TGTGCCAGGGCGTACGGGTATGGCTACACCTTC.

The chain combines TRBV21-1 with TRBJ1-5; the table's D call TRBD1 went unverified against the DNA. TRBV21-1 has pseudogene status. The CDR3 is made up of 17 amino acids. The CDR3 spells CASSKFKGALSNQPQHF. Written as DNA, the CDR3 is TGTGCCAGCAGCAAATTTAAGGGGGCGTTAAGCAATCAGCCCCAGCATTTT.

The V gene is TRBV5-1, the J gene TRBJ1-2, with a tentative D call TRBD1 (5 bases). Germline V gives CDR1 SGHRS, CDR2 YFSETQ. Trimming stripped 5 bases from V and 6 bases from J, with 14 bases between. The length of the CDR3 is 13 residues. The CDR3 region has the DNA TGCGCCAGCAGTACAGGACCTATCCATGGCTACACCTTC. Its translation: CASSTGPIHGYTF.

The rearrangement links TRBV2 to TRBJ2-2, with TRBD1 as a possible D gene (6 bases). V was trimmed by 1 base and J by 2 bases, leaving 17 bases between them. This CDR3 comprises 18 residues. The germline V gene encodes CDR1 SNHLY and CDR2 FYNNEI. CDR3 sequence: CASSEVNSGHFNTGELFF. The CDR3 coding sequence is TGTGCCAGCAGTGAAGTTAACTCGGGACACTTTAACACCGGGGAGCTGTTTTTT. Full variable domain (outside the CDR3, taken from reference TRBV2 and TRBJ2-2): EPEVTQTPSHQVTQMGQEVILRCVPISNHLYFYWYRQILGQKVEFLVSFYNNEISEKSEIFDDQFSVERPDGSNFTLKIRSTKLEDSAMYFCASSEVNSGHFNTGELFFGEGSRLTVL.

The CDR3 is CASSESGDFSNQPQHF. The CDR3 DNA is TGTGCCAGCAGTGAATCAGGGGATTTTAGCAATCAGCCCCAGCATTTT. This chain uses TRBV2 with TRBJ1-5; the D gene is possibly TRBD1 (6 bases). Germline CDR1 is SNHLY and CDR2 is FYNNEI. The germline V and J ends were trimmed by 2 bases and 0 bases, with 11 bases remaining between them. The CDR3 has 16 amino acids.

The chain combines TRBV2 with TRBJ1-3, with 8 positions matching TRBD1. Germline loops: CDR1 SNHLY, CDR2 FYNNEI. The junction had 4 bases not matched to a gene; V was cut back by 4 bases and J by 2 bases. The CDR3 extends over 15 amino acids. The CDR3 DNA sequence: TGTGCCAGCAGTGGCAGGGGGCGAGCTGGAAACACCATATATTTT. Translating it yields CASSGRGRAGNTIYF.

This clone showed up just once. The chain couples TRBV4-2 to TRBJ2-2; 10 nucleotides line up with TRBD2. CDR1 is LGHNA, CDR2 YNFKEQ, per germline. The ends lost 0 bases at V and 4 bases at J; junction bases unmatched: 5. This CDR3 contains 17 residues. CDR3 sequence reads: CASSQEALAGVTGELFF. DNA for the CDR3: TGTGCCAGCAGCCAAGAAGCGCTAGCGGGAGTCACCGGGGAGCTGTTTTTT.

CDR3 sequence (DNA): TGTGCCATCGGAGCCTTTAATGAAAAACTGTTTTTT. Residues: CAIGAFNEKLFF. V and J are TRBV10-3 and TRBJ1-4, with unresolved D. CDR3 length: 12 amino acids. Trimming stripped 8 bases from V and 4 bases from J, with 8 bases between. CDR1 and CDR2 from the germline V gene are ENHRY and SYGVKD.

This clone occurred once. The rearrangement joins TRBV2 to TRBJ1-1; D not resolved. The V gene's germline CDR1 is SNHLY and CDR2 FYNNEI. The CDR3 runs to 14 residues. Trimming left V 5 bases short and J 1 base short, with 11 bases between. In nucleotides, the CDR3 is TGTGCCAGCAGTTCTTTCGACACGAACACTGAAGCTTTCTTT. Protein sequence: CASSSFDTNTEAFF.

V gene TRBV27 combines with J gene TRBJ2-3, with D tentatively TRBD2 (5 bases). In germline, CDR1 is MNHEY, CDR2 SMNVEV (reference sequence). The CDR3 spans 13 residues. V was pared by 5 bases and J by 4 bases, with 10 bases between. Written as DNA, the CDR3 is TGTGCCAGCAGTACCGAGGGCCCAGATACGCAGTATTTT. Residues: CASSTEGPDTQYF.